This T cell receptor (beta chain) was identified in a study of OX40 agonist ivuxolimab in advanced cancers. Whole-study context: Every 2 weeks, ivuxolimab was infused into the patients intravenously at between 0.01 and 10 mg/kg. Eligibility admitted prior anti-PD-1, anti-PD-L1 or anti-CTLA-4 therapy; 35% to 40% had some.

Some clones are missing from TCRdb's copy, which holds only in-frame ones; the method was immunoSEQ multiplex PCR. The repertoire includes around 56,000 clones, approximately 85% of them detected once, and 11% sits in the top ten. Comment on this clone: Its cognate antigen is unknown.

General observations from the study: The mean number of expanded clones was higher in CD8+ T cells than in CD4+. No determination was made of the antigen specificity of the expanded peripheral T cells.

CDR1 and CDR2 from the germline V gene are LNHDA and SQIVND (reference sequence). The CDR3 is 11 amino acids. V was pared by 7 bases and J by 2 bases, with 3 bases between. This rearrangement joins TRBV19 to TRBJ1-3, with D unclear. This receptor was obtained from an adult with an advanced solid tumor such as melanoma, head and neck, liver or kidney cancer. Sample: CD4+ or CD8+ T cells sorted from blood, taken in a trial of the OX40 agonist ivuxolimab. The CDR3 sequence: CASTAGNTIYF. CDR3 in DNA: TGTGCCAGTACGGCTGGAAACACCATATATTTT. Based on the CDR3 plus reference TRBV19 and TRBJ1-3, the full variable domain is DGGITQSPKYLFRKEGQNVTLSCEQNLNHDAMYWYRQDPGQGLRLIYYSQIVNDFQKGDIAEGYSVSREKKESFPLTVTSAQKNPTAFYLCASTAGNTIYFGEGSWLTVV.